This TCR beta chain emerged from a study of T cell responses to AZD1222 COVID-19 vaccine. Study-wide context: Pooling covered second doses at about 4 or about 12 weeks.

Repertoires were generated with immunoSEQ multiplex PCR, while TCRdb's copy carries only in-frame clones and drops some. The repertoire has 100,000 or so clones, 80% to 85% of them found once; the top ten carry over 15%. Regarding this clone: Its antigen is not known.

The V gene's germline CDR1 is LNHDA and CDR2 SQIVND (reference sequence). This CDR3 is 13 amino acids long. Deletions cut 3 bases from V and 6 bases from J, with 9 bases between. Study-level points and caveats: The study identified only a handful of AZD1222 recipients as seropositive at baseline. Unmutated variant regions are reportedly targeted by nearly half of spike-specific TCRs. Mapped onto spike, vaccine-associated CD4 TCRs spanned it and were dominant at 160-218 and 743-854.

V usage is TRBV19 and J usage is TRBJ1-5; D is unresolved. This TCR was sampled from an adult in good health. Material: peripheral blood, obtained on day 0 of AZD1222 vaccination. The CDR3 bases are TGTGCCAGTAGTATTTCAGGCAGTCAGCCCCAGCATTTT. It codes for CASSISGSQPQHF.